The text below deals with one TCR beta chain. This clonotype was recorded at least ten times. Its antigen is currently not known. The sample holds no much larger clone one base away, and base qualities are not on file. There are 15 amino acids in the CDR3, from cysteine to phenylalanine inclusive. Only the CDR3 DNA is retained, 45 bases long and in frame from the first base. V and J lose 1 base and 1 base, and a span of 10 bases separates them. CDR1 and CDR2 were assigned from the germline V gene as SGHTA and FQGNSA. For sequencing, an Illumina HiSeq 1500 was employed. TCRdb passed the public sequencing reads through fastp at Q25 and MiXCR, retaining productive beta sequences. Identical CDR3 protein sequences are pooled into one entry, listed with their most common genes and DNA. This sample gives just under 550,000 distinct CDR3 sequences in total; around 27% of them show up just once. The ten largest make up roughly an eighth of the sample.

This record belongs to a study of T cell repertoires in cytomegalovirus infection (dated by TCRdb to the late 2010s). Describing the broader study: Donor HLA type was relevant to the analysis, as public TCR beta signatures indicated carriage of CMV infection together with the matching HLA type.

On the study overall, not on this receptor specifically: In both this cohort and an independent cohort of some 350 donors, the cumulative frequency of public TCR beta family members distinguished carriers of CMV infection plus the relevant HLA type. The ex vivo response was dominated by HLA-C-restricted CMV-specific TCR beta clonotypes, which also provided the single most frequent clonotype in two of eight donors.

Material for sequencing was PBMCs. Recombination linked TRBV7-2 to TRBJ1-2; the D gene assignment is ambiguous. The receptor was isolated from a human donor in good health (CMV status not recorded). Some clones in this sample may be carry-over from other donors' samples. CDR3 protein: CASSLEGRINYGYTF. The DNA sequence is as follows: TGTGCCAGCAGCTTAGAAGGCAGGATTAACTATGGCTACACCTTC.